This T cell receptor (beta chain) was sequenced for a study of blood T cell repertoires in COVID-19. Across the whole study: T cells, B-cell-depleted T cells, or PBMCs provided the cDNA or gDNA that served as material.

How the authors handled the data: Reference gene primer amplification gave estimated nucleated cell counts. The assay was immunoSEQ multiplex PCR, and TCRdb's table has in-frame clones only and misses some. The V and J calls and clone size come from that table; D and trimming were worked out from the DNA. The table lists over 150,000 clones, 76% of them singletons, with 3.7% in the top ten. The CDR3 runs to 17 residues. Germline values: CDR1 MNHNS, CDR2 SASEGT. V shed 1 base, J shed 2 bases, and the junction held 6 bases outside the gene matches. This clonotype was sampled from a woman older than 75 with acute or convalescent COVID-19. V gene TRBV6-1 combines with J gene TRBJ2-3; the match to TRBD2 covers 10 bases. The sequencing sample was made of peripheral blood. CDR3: CASSEGILAGTTDTQYF. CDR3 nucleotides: TGTGCCAGCAGTGAAGGGATACTAGCGGGGACCACAGATACGCAGTATTTT.